These 23 T cell receptor beta chains share one sample of origin, sequenced in a study of shared clonotypes between healthy human individuals. Assay: immunoSEQ multiplex PCR; the TCRdb copy retains only in-frame clones and omits some. There are under 600,000 clones in the sample; 60% to 80% occur only once, and under 15% lies in the top ten. The sequenced material came from PBMCs. These receptors all stem from a woman between 35 and 50 years old in good health. Some clones in this sample may be carry-over from other donors' samples.

This clone is a singleton in its sample. The rearrangement joins TRBV5-1 to TRBJ1-1, with D possibly being TRBD1 (5 bases). The CDR3 contains 14 residues. Trimming took off 4 bases at V and 5 bases at J, with 15 bases between the two ends. Germline V gene lookup returns CDR1 SGHRS and CDR2 YFSETQ. CDR3 amino acids: CASSLSRGATEAFF. CDR3 coding DNA: TGCGCCAGCAGCCTGAGTCGGGGCGCGACTGAAGCTTTCTTT.

About this clone itself: Within the sample, other DNA sequences also encode this same CDR3. The chain joins TRBV5-3 to TRBJ1-1; 7 positions agree with TRBD1. TRBV5-3 is an open reading frame, and its role is uncertain. The CDR3 consists of 17 residues. Trimming removed 0 bases from V and 4 bases from J; junction bases left unmatched: 12. The CDR3 DNA is TGTGCCAGAAGCTTGGCCATCCGGGGGAGGGGGCGCACTGAAGCTTTCTTT. It is translated as CARSLAIRGRGRTEAFF.

The chain is built from TRBV5-1 and TRBJ2-2, with a weak D call TRBD1 (5 bases). The CDR3 loop spans 16 amino acids. Deletions cut 0 bases from V and 2 bases from J, with 11 bases between. The V gene's germline CDR1 is SGHRS and CDR2 YFSETQ. The CDR3 loop reads CASSLERWTNTGELFF. The CDR3 DNA sequence: TGCGCCAGCAGCTTGGAGCGTTGGACAAACACCGGGGAGCTGTTTTTT.

The V call is TRBV5-4, the J call TRBJ2-7; 10 nucleotides agree with TRBD2. The ends lost 2 bases at V and 5 bases at J; junction bases unmatched: 1. The CDR3 loop spans 13 amino acids. Germline CDR1 SGHNT, CDR2 YYREEE (reference sequence). The CDR3 DNA is TGTGCCAGCAGCTTTAGCGGGAGGAACGAGCAGTACTTC. Translated, it gives CASSFSGRNEQYF.

The chain is built from TRBV13 and TRBJ2-3; TRBD2 is a possible D gene (5 bases). Trimming took 0 bases from V and 3 from J, leaving 16 bases between them. There are 17 residues in the CDR3. Per the germline V gene, CDR1 is PRHDT and CDR2 is FYEKMQ (reference sequence). CDR3 sequence: CASSLGGLATTTDTQYF. The CDR3 region has the DNA TGTGCCAGCAGCTTAGGAGGACTGGCAACGACAACAGATACGCAGTATTTT.

The CDR3 protein is CASSVGPSGTEAFF. In nucleotides, the CDR3 is TGCGCCAGCAGTGTAGGCCCTTCGGGGACTGAAGCTTTCTTT. The rearrangement links TRBV10-1 to TRBJ1-1; the D is unclear. Trimming left V 4 bases short and J 5 bases short, with 14 bases between. CDR3 length: 14 residues. Germline assignment: CDR1 WNHNN and CDR2 SYGVQD (reference sequence).

The chain has TRBV5-4 and TRBJ2-1, with D possibly matching TRBD2 (6 bases). The CDR3 totals 16 residues. The V end lost 0 bases, the J end lost 5 bases, and 15 bases lay between the germline ends. Germline CDR1 SGHNT, CDR2 YYREEE (reference sequence). The DNA of the CDR3 is TGTGCCAGCAGCTTGGCCCTAGGGACGGGAGACAATGAGCAGTTCTTC. It specifies CASSLALGTGDNEQFF.

The CDR3 DNA reads as TGTGCCTGGAGAGGGCCCACCGAAAATCAGCCCCAGCATTTT. This codes for CAWRGPTENQPQHF. J is TRBJ1-5 and V is TRBV30; D unclear. The V and J ends lost 3 bases and 4 bases respectively, with 13 bases between them. This CDR3 spans 14 amino acids. Germline V CDR1 and CDR2: GTSNPN, SVGIG (reference sequence).

The chain links TRBV7-3 to TRBJ2-3; TRBD1 matches at 8 bases. The germline V gene encodes CDR1 SGHTA and CDR2 FQGTGA. Germline trimming cut 4 bases from V and 0 bases from J; bases unmatched to any gene: 12. The CDR3 sequence is 18 residues long. CDR3 residues: CASSSGRQGNPSTDTQYF. CDR3 nucleotide sequence: TGTGCCAGCAGCTCCGGGAGACAGGGGAACCCTAGCACAGATACGCAGTATTTT.

This chain links TRBV5-1 with TRBJ2-7; no firm D call. The germline V gene encodes CDR1 SGHRS and CDR2 YFSETQ. V lost 4 bases to trimming and J lost 0 bases, with 14 bases between them. The CDR3 contains 15 residues. CDR3 in amino acids: CASSLTPAPSYEQYF. Here the CDR3 DNA reads TGCGCCAGCAGCCTGACTCCTGCCCCCTCCTACGAGCAGTACTTC.

V usage is TRBV30 and J usage is TRBJ2-5; 9 nucleotides match TRBD2. This CDR3 has 15 amino acids. Trimming cost V 5 bases and J 5 bases; bases outside gene matches: 12. From germline, CDR1 is GTSNPN and CDR2 SVGIG (reference sequence). The CDR3 spells CAWAVGGSGSETQYF. CDR3 coding DNA: TGTGCCTGGGCGGTGGGGGGTAGCGGGAGTGAGACCCAGTACTTC.

The chain recombines TRBV4-3 with TRBJ1-1; 10 bases are shared with TRBD1. CDR1 and CDR2 (germline): LGHNA, YSLEER. This CDR3 has 14 residues. The junction had 5 bases not matched to a gene; V was cut back by 1 base and J by 9 bases. Here the CDR3 reads CASSQGTDRGKAFF. The CDR3 DNA reads TGCGCCAGCAGCCAAGGAACGGACAGGGGGAAAGCTTTCTTT.

The chain uses TRBV15 and TRBJ2-7; no clear D gene. This CDR3 contains 13 residues. CDR1 LNHNV and CDR2 YYDKDF come from the germline V gene (reference sequence). V was shortened by 0 bases and J by 4 bases, with 7 bases between the two germline ends. The CDR3 spells CATSRDSRYEQYF. CDR3 nucleotide sequence: TGTGCCACCAGCAGAGATAGCAGATACGAGCAGTACTTC.

V usage is TRBV7-9 and J usage is TRBJ2-1; 11 bases are a match to TRBD2. Trimming removed 8 bases from V and 2 bases from J; junction bases left unmatched: 5. Germline CDR1 and CDR2: SEHNR and FQNEAQ (reference sequence). CDR3 size: 15 residues. The CDR3 DNA reads as TGTGCCAGCGGGCTAGCGGGAGGTCCCTACAATGAGCAGTTCTTC. Residues: CASGLAGGPYNEQFF. Full variable domain (missing parts from reference TRBV7-9 and TRBJ2-1): DTGVSQNPRHKITKRGQNVTFRCDPISEHNRLYWYRQTLGQGPEFLTYFQNEAQLEKSRLLSDRFSAERPKGSFSTLEIQRTEQGDSAMYLCASGLAGGPYNEQFFGPGTRLTVL.

The V gene is TRBV6-6, the J gene TRBJ2-2; 11 nucleotides match TRBD2. The germline V gene encodes CDR1 MNHNY and CDR2 SVGAGI (reference sequence). Germline trimming cut 4 bases from V and 4 bases from J; bases unmatched to any gene: 2. The CDR3 runs 15 residues. CDR3 region: CASSSTSGSTGELFF. The CDR3 nucleotides are TGTGCCAGCAGTTCTACTAGCGGGAGCACCGGGGAGCTGTTTTTT.

This chain uses TRBV28 with TRBJ2-7; 8 bases are a match to TRBD2. The trim removed 7 bases at V and 0 bases at J, leaving 11 bases unmatched. Germline V gives CDR1 MDHEN, CDR2 SYDVKM. This CDR3 has 16 amino acids. The CDR3 DNA follows: TGTGCCAGCAAGGGAGAGTCGCGGGAGGACTCCTACGAGCAGTACTTC. It encodes CASKGESREDSYEQYF. Full variable domain (outside the CDR3, taken from reference TRBV28 and TRBJ2-7): DVKVTQSSRYLVKRTGEKVFLECVQDMDHENMFWYRQDPGLGLRLIYFSYDVKMKEKGDIPEGYSVSREKKERFSLILESASTNQTSMYLCASKGESREDSYEQYFGPGTRLTVT.

The genes are TRBV5-6 and TRBJ2-7, with D maybe TRBD2 (5 bases). There are 14 residues in the CDR3. From germline, CDR1 is SGHDT and CDR2 YYEEEE. The V end lost 1 base, the J end lost 4 bases, and 12 bases lay between the germline ends. The CDR3 protein is CASSLYGGTYEQYF. The DNA of the CDR3 is TGTGCCAGCAGCTTGTACGGAGGAACTTACGAGCAGTACTTC.

The gene calls are TRBV6-4 and TRBJ2-3; no firm D call. Trimming stripped 2 bases from V and 4 bases from J, with 10 bases between. The CDR3 loop spans 14 amino acids. The germline CDR1 and CDR2 sequences are MRHNA and SNTAGT. The CDR3 DNA sequence: TGTGCCAGCAGTGACAAGGCAGAGGCAGATACGCAGTATTTT. Translation: CASSDKAEADTQYF.

This clone was detected only once. The chain is built from TRBV7-2 and TRBJ1-4; 8 bases fit TRBD1. The V and J ends lost 3 bases and 7 bases, in that order; junction bases with no gene match: 7. Germline V gene sequence: CDR1 SGHTA, CDR2 FQGNSA. The CDR3 contains 15 residues. This chain's CDR3 is CASSLTGDGGEKLFF. The CDR3 DNA reads as TGTGCCAGCAGCTTGACAGGGGATGGGGGTGAAAAACTGTTTTTT.

This clone occurred a few times. Different DNA sequences within this sample yield the same CDR3. This CDR3 reads CASSPGQNTEAFF. The CDR3 nucleotides are TGTGCCAGCTCCCCGGGGCAAAACACTGAAGCTTTCTTT. The V call is TRBV18, the J call TRBJ1-1; D is possibly TRBD1 (5 bases). CDR3 length equals 13 residues. V dropped 6 bases and J dropped 2 bases, with 10 bases sitting between them. The V gene's germline CDR1 is KGHSH and CDR2 LQKENI.

The chain recombines TRBV19 with TRBJ2-2; D is possibly TRBD2 (6 bases). V lost 8 bases and J 0 bases, leaving 19 bases between the germline ends. CDR3 size: 17 residues. CDR1 is LNHDA and CDR2 is SQIVND in the germline V gene (reference sequence). The CDR3 sequence is CASRDSLKFANTGELFF. The CDR3 coding sequence is TGTGCCAGTCGGGACTCTCTTAAGTTTGCGAACACCGGGGAGCTGTTTTTT. The variable domain in full, with the rest retrieved from reference TRBV19 and TRBJ2-2, is DGGITQSPKYLFRKEGQNVTLSCEQNLNHDAMYWYRQDPGQGLRLIYYSQIVNDFQKGDIAEGYSVSREKKESFPLTVTSAQKNPTAFYLCASRDSLKFANTGELFFGEGSRLTVL.

A single count supports this clone. The chain combines TRBV7-2 with TRBJ1-1, with TRBD1 as a possible D gene (5 bases). Trimming took 1 base from V and 4 from J, leaving 7 bases between them. CDR1 is SGHTA and CDR2 is FQGNSA in the germline V gene. The CDR3 sequence is 13 residues long. CDR3 amino acids: CASSLVGTTEAFF. The CDR3 DNA reads as TGTGCCAGCAGCTTAGTAGGGACCACTGAAGCTTTCTTT.

This sequence joins TRBV6-1 and TRBJ1-3; D might be TRBD1 (5 bases). Germline loops: CDR1 MNHNS, CDR2 SASEGT. This CDR3 has 15 amino acids. The V gene lost 6 bases and the J gene lost 2 bases, with 14 bases spanning the gap. This chain's CDR3 is CASRYRNSPGNTIYF. CDR3 bases: TGTGCCAGCAGGTACAGGAACAGTCCTGGAAACACCATATATTTT.